This T cell receptor beta chain was identified in a study of blood T cell repertoires in COVID-19. Assay: immunoSEQ multiplex PCR; the TCRdb copy retains only in-frame clones and omits some. The sample consists of around 140,000 clones, 84% of them appearing once. The TCR originated in a man aged 55 to 69 with acute or convalescent COVID-19. The sequenced material came from peripheral blood.

The CDR3 loop is CASSSSGAYNEQFF. The CDR3 coding sequence is TGCGCCAGCAGCTCATCGGGGGCCTACAATGAGCAGTTCTTC. This rearrangement joins TRBV5-1 to TRBJ2-1; TRBD2 is a possible D gene (6 bases). Between the trimmed V and J ends, which lost 3 bases and 2 bases, there was a span of 9 bases. Germline CDR1 SGHRS, CDR2 YFSETQ. The CDR3 consists of 14 residues.